The rows below give T cell receptor beta chains drawn from one sample of a study of blood T cell repertoires in COVID-19. Profiling relied on immunoSEQ multiplex PCR, and the TCRdb table lists in-frame clones only, not all of them. The sample gives more than 90,000 clones, around 84% of which show up once; roughly 37% is in the top ten. The sequencing input was peripheral blood. The origin of the receptors is an elderly man with acute or convalescent COVID-19. Both conserved end residues are part of each CDR3. A D gene is named only where the DNA matches it firmly. Rows may omit the clone size; those that give it use once, few, many or a size class.

TRBJ2-3	TRBV6-2/TRBV6-3	TRBD1	.	TGTGCCAGCAATTACGACGGGACAGATCTCACAGATACGCAGTATTTT	CASNYDGTDLTDTQYF
TRBJ2-2	TRBV7-9	TRBD2	.	TGTGCCAGCAGCCTAGGTGGAGCGGGACACACCGGGGAGCTGTTTTTT	CASSLGGAGHTGELFF
TRBJ2-7	TRBV27	.	.	TGTGCCAGCAGTGCGGGCCCCGGGAAGCAGTACTTC	CASSAGPGKQYF
TRBJ1-5	TRBV12-3/TRBV12-4	.	.	TGTGCCAGCAGCCCCGCGGTTCAGCCCCAGCATTTT	CASSPAVQPQHF
TRBJ2-7	TRBV4-1	.	.	TGCGCCAGCAGTTATTCCGGAGCCGGACAGCCGTCCTACGAGCAGTACTTC	CASSYSGAGQPSYEQYF
TRBJ1-3	TRBV5-1	TRBD1	.	TGCGCCAGCAGCTCCTCGACAGGGGCATATGGAAACACCATATATTTT	CASSSSTGAYGNTIYF
TRBJ1-4	TRBV19	.	.	TGTGCCAGTAGAACCCGACAGAATAATGAAAAACTGTTTTTT	CASRTRQNNEKLFF
TRBJ2-7	TRBV25-1	TRBD1	.	TGTGCCAGCAGTGCTCCGGGGACAGTGAACCACGAGCAGTACTTC	CASSAPGTVNHEQYF
TRBJ1-2	TRBV3-1/TRBV3-2	.	once	TGTGCCAGCAGCCAAGAGTCCTTAGGCGGGACTAACTATGGCTACACCTTC	CASSQESLGGTNYGYTF
TRBJ1-1	TRBV5-4	.	.	TGTGCCAGCAGTCTAACTCAGGGGACGAACAGAGACACTGAAGCTTTCTTT	CASSLTQGTNRDTEAFF
TRBJ2-7	TRBV5-3	.	.	TGTGCCAGAAGACCCCTCCGGGACAACTCCTACGAGCAGTACTTC	CARRPLRDNSYEQYF
TRBJ1-3	TRBV12-3/TRBV12-4	.	once	TGTGCCAGCAGTTTAGGGCCAGAGGGCACCATATATTTT	CASSLGPEGTIYF
TRBJ2-7	TRBV7-2	.	.	TGTGCCAGCAGCCCGCCGAGGCAGGGGTTAGACGAGCAGTACTTC	CASSPPRQGLDEQYF
TRBJ1-2	TRBV1	.	.	TGCACCAGCAGCCAAGATGGCCTTGGTGGCTACACCTTC	CTSSQDGLGGYTF
TRBJ2-3	TRBV6-5	.	.	TGTGCCAGCAGTCTACTTGATACGCAGTATTTT	CASSLLDTQYF
TRBJ1-2	TRBV5-1	.	.	TGCGCCAGCAGCTTGGAAGGGGGAAACAGTTTTAACTATGGCTACACCTTC	CASSLEGGNSFNYGYTF
TRBJ1-2	TRBV12-3/TRBV12-4	TRBD1	few	TGTGCCAGCAGCACAGGGGTTTATGGCTACACCTTC	CASSTGVYGYTF
TRBJ2-7	TRBV5-8	.	.	TGTGCCAGCAGCTTGTTTAACGAGCAGTACTTC	CASSLFNEQYF
TRBJ2-5	TRBV5-1	.	.	TGCGCCAGCAAATCGCAGGGGGGAAGGGAGACCCAGTACTTC	CASKSQGGRETQYF
TRBJ2-3	TRBV5-1	.	.	TGCGCCAGCCGTATACGTGACTTGGATACGCAGTATTTT	CASRIRDLDTQYF
TRBJ1-5	TRBV30	.	few	TGTGCCTGGAACCAACACCCGAATCAGCCCCAGCATTTT	CAWNQHPNQPQHF
TRBJ1-6	TRBV28	.	.	TGTGCCAGCCGGGACAATTATAATTCACCCCTCCACTTT	CASRDNYNSPLHF
TRBJ2-7	TRBV11-2	TRBD1	.	TGTGCCAGCAGCTTAGAGGGCAGGGGGCCCTCCTACGAGCAGTACTTC	CASSLEGRGPSYEQYF
TRBJ2-2	TRBV9	TRBD2	.	TGTGCCAGCAGCGTAGGGAACGGGAGGGAAGGCGGGGAGCTGTTTTTT	CASSVGNGREGGELFF
TRBJ2-3	TRBV27	.	.	TGTGCCAGCAGCACTTGGGGCAAATCAGATACGCAGTATTTT	CASSTWGKSDTQYF
TRBJ2-2	TRBV29-1	.	.	TGCAGCGTTGAGAGGGGGACCGGGGAGCTGTTTTTT	CSVERGTGELFF
TRBJ1-5	TRBV19	TRBD1	.	TGTGCCAGTAGCCCTACCCTGGGACAGTACAATCAGCCCCAGCATTTT	CASSPTLGQYNQPQHF
TRBJ2-4	TRBV7-8	.	few	TGTGCCAGCAGCTCCTACAGGGAAAACATTCAGTACTTC	CASSSYRENIQYF
TRBJ1-5	TRBV27	TRBD1	.	TGTGCCAGCAGTTTCCTAACCGGGACAGGAGACAATCAGCCCCAGCATTTT	CASSFLTGTGDNQPQHF
TRBJ2-1	TRBV4-2	.	once	TGTGCCAGCAGCCAAGTGACACCAGGGATAATCTACAATGAGCAGTTCTTC	CASSQVTPGIIYNEQFF
TRBJ1-1	TRBV27	TRBD1	.	TGTGCCAGCAGTCCCACCGGGACAGTTGTGACTTTCTTT	CASSPTGTVVTFF
TRBJ1-2	TRBV7-9	TRBD1	.	TGTGCCAGCAGCTTAGCGCGCCAGGGGGCTTATGGCTACACCTTC	CASSLARQGAYGYTF
TRBJ1-2	TRBV19	.	.	TGTGCCAGTAGTATAGTCGACAGCAGCTACACCTTC	CASSIVDSSYTF
TRBJ2-2	TRBV7-3	TRBD2	.	TGTGCCAGCAGCCAACTTGCGGGGGGCGGGAACGCCGGGGAGCTGTTTTTT	CASSQLAGGGNAGELFF
TRBJ2-1	TRBV14	TRBD1	.	TGTGCCAGCAGCCAAGATTCTCACAAGACGGGACAGACTTACAATGAGCAGTTCTTC	CASSQDSHKTGQTYNEQFF